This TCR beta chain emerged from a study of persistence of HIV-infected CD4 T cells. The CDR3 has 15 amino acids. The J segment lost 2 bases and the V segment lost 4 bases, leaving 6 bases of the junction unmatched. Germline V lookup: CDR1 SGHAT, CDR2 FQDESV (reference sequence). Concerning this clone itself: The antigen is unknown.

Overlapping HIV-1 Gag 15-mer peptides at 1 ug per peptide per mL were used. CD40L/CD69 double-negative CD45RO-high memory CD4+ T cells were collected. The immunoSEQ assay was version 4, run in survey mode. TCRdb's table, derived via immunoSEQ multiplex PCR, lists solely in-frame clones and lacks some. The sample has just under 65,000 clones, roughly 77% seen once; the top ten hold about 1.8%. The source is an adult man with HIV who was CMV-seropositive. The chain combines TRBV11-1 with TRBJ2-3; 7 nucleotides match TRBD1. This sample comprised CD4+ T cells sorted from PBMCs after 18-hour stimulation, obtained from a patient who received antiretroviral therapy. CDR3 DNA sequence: TGTGCCAGCAGCTCCGGACAGGACTTCACAGATACGCAGTATTTT. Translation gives CASSSGQDFTDTQYF.